This entry concerns a single TCR beta chain. This clonotype was observed many times. What antigen it recognizes has not been identified. Per-nucleotide qualities are absent, and no much larger clonotype sits a single base away. These data come from a study of Graves' ophthalmopathy and Graves' hyperthyroidism (dated by TCRdb to between 2017 and 2018). Turning to the overall study: Peripheral blood was collected before any treatment was given, at the time of initial diagnosis. The study used TCR beta repertoire signatures to distinguish Graves' ophthalmopathy from Graves' hyperthyroidism and to predict progression to ophthalmopathy. In total, 135 blood samples were TCR-sequenced: approximately 42 ophthalmopathy, about 75 hyperthyroidism and about 17 hyperthyroidism-to-ophthalmopathy patients. To explore V-J signatures that distinguish ophthalmopathy from hyperthyroidism, a discovery set of about a hundred patients was enrolled, made up of some 41 with ophthalmopathy and fewer than 60 with stable hyperthyroidism. The independent validation cohort included some 19 hyperthyroidism patients plus 17 patients who later progressed from hyperthyroidism to ophthalmopathy. In roughly 6 hyperthyroidism patients, the T-cell repertoire of thyroid tissue was compared with the T-cell repertoire of blood. Following sampling, methimazole starting at 30 mg daily was administered to hyperthyroidism patients, and high-dose intravenous methylprednisolone was administered to ophthalmopathy patients.

Ophthalmopathy patients were characterized by moderately to severely active disease, a Clinical Activity Score of at least 3, a NOSPECS grade of at least 4, and a disease duration under 3 months. Patients with other autoimmune diseases, uncontrolled infections, pregnancy or lactation were excluded. Clinical symptoms, serum thyroxine, TRAb, thyroid ultrasound and orbital computed tomography formed the basis of the diagnosis. Ficoll-Paque density gradient centrifugation was used to isolate PBMCs from around 10 ml of fresh peripheral blood. Total RNA was extracted using Trizol reagent, and RNA quality was checked on an Agilent 2100 Bioanalyzer. The CDR3 numbers 15 residues from cysteine through phenylalanine. CDR3 DNA is the only sequence kept; it has 45 bases, read in frame from the first base. A distance of 15 bases separates the germline ends of V and J, which lose 9 bases and 4 bases respectively. CDR1 and CDR2 were assigned from the germline V gene as KGHDR and SFDVKD.

Study-wide findings and limitations: Most of the expanded thyroid clonotypes with a frequency above 0.001 were also detected in blood, and it was suggested that the thyroid immune response may be reflected by blood repertoires. In cross-validation, the 13-signature model distinguished ophthalmopathy from stable hyperthyroidism with approximately 90% sensitivity and around 84% specificity, while in the test set the corresponding values were about 80% and 75%. In validation, the model predicted ophthalmopathy progression with about 64% sensitivity and less than 80% specificity; more than ten predicted patients were CT-confirmed with GO in a median of about 7.1 months. Sample size was not predetermined statistically, and investigators were not blinded to group allocation.

For repertoire sequencing, the TCR beta CDR3 regions were amplified from RNA transcripts. The first round of RT-PCR was done with HTBI primers and the Qiagen OneStep RT-PCR kit, and was followed by a second round of multiplex PCR, then size selection and purification. Sequencing of the libraries was carried out on an Illumina HiSeq2000 in paired-end mode with 100 bp reads. On the study's bioinformatics: Reads were processed with SOAPnuke, discarding reads with adapters, uncalled bases, mean Phred below 15, or no exact constant-primer or identifier match. COPE v1.2.5 was used to merge high-quality paired reads. Clonotypes were defined as unique nucleotide sequences and were aligned to IMGT TRB V, D and J references using MiTCR v1.1. The analysis was limited to V-J combinations with a frequency above 0.0001, which together covered roughly 99% of repertoires. For each V-J combination, a TCR clonal expansion and chaos score was defined as the ratio of F50 clonal expansion to chaos observed in the TCRdist matrix. Welch's t-statistics and random forest were used to reduce the features to 10 to 15 V-J combinations, which were then used as input to a naive Bayes classifier. The similarity between thyroid and blood repertoires was quantified using the Morisita-Horn index. The public reads were reanalyzed by TCRdb: fastp trimming at Q25, MiXCR alignment, in-frame beta chains only. Rows with one shared CDR3 protein collapse into an entry with the most common genes and DNA. The V and J calls come from TCRdb's annotation, not from the publication. Across this sample there are 240,000 or so distinct CDR3 sequences, with around 50% seen only once. The ten biggest clones cover roughly 50% of the sample.

Sequenced sample: peripheral blood. This receptor was identified in an adult man with Graves' ophthalmopathy. Here the chain combines TRBV24-1 and TRBJ2-6; the best D guess is TRBD1, with 6 bases matching. The DNA sequence follows: TGTGCCACCGCCTCTACAGGGAACGGGGCCAACGTCCTGACTTTC. This gives the protein CATASTGNGANVLTF.